This TCR beta chain was obtained from a study of blood T cells in healthy people across ages. Findings and limits, study-wide: TCR beta diversity was tightly associated with the proportion of naive T cells.

It was with a sample-barcoded 5' primer and a J-beta primer mix that a second PCR of about 6 to 12 cycles was run. Every molecule of cDNA carried a tag from a template-switch adaptor with 12 random nucleotides. There were at least 3 million CDR3-containing paired-end reads obtained from each sample. TCRdb redid the calling of the 5' RACE reads with MiXCR, one entry per CDR3 protein. The sample lists around 1,800,000 distinct CDR3 sequences, about 39% occurring once. This clonotype was seen many times. No antigen is known for it. Each donor supplied 7.5 to 10 milliliters of peripheral blood. V shed 2 bases and J 7 bases; nucleotides not matched to a gene: 9. Germline values: CDR1 MGHRA, CDR2 YSYEKL. The CDR3 is made up of 16 amino acids.

The sequenced material came from blood. This chain links TRBV4-1 with TRBJ2-4, with TRBD1 matching 9 bases. This clonotype originated in a human donor in good health. CDR3 loop: CASSQTGGTLLNIQYF. The CDR3 region has the DNA TGCGCCAGCAGCCAAACAGGGGGCACGTTGTTGAACATTCAGTACTTC.